The entry that follows covers one T cell receptor beta chain sequence. Amplified TCR beta CDR3 regions came from RNA transcripts. Carried out on the TCR CDR3, a first-round RT-PCR used the HTBI primer set. TCRdb re-called the multiplex PCR reads with MiXCR, one entry per CDR3 protein. The profile covers about 840,000 distinct CDR3 sequences, with over 35% appearing a single time and about 8.9% taken by the ten largest. The CDR3 runs to 15 residues. V was cut by 2 bases and J by 3 bases, with 14 bases left in between. The V gene's germline CDR1 is ENHRY and CDR2 SYGVKD. It was considered stable Graves' hyperthyroidism when ophthalmopathy did not progress within 18 months. This entry comes from a study of T cells in Graves' hyperthyroidism and ophthalmopathy.

The sequencing sample was made of blood. The clonotype was recovered from a man in his late teens or twenties with Graves' hyperthyroidism. This chain links TRBV10-3 with TRBJ2-7; no firm D call. CDR3 residues: CAISEVTGQRYEQYF. The CDR3 nucleotides are TGTGCCATCAGTGAGGTAACCGGGCAGCGCTACGAGCAGTACTTC.